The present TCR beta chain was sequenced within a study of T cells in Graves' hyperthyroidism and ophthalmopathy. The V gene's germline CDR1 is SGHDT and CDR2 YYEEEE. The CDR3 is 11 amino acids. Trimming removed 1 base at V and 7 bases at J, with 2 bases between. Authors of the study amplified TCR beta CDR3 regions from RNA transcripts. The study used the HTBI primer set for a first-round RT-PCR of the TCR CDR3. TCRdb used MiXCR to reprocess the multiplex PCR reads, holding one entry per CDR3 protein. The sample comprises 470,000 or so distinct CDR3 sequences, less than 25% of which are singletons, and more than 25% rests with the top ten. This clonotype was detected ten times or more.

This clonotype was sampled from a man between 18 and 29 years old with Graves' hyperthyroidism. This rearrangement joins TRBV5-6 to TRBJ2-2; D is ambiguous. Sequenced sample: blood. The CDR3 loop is CASSLIGELFF. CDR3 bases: TGTGCCAGCAGCTTGATCGGGGAGCTGTTTTTT.